The 28 T cell receptor beta chains given below trace back to one sample, sequenced in a study of blood T cell repertoires in COVID-19. The protocol was immunoSEQ multiplex PCR, while the TCRdb copy is restricted to in-frame clones and leaves out a portion. The table shows some 70,000 clones, with 85% to 90% occurring only once. The sequenced sample consisted of peripheral blood. These receptor sequences come from an elderly woman with active COVID-19.

The genes are TRBV7-9 and TRBJ2-7, with TRBD2 matching 9 bases. Germline CDR1 reads SEHNR; CDR2 reads FQNEAQ (reference sequence). Germline trimming cut 3 bases from V and 6 bases from J; bases unmatched to any gene: 15. This CDR3 spans 17 amino acids. Here the CDR3 reads CASSFPAGTSKAFEQYF. The CDR3 DNA sequence: TGTGCCAGCAGCTTTCCAGCCGGGACTAGCAAGGCCTTCGAGCAGTACTTC.

The gene calls are TRBV4-2 and TRBJ2-5; 11 nucleotides agree with TRBD1. This CDR3 has 14 amino acids. Germline CDR1 reads LGHNA; CDR2 reads YNFKEQ. The junction had 4 bases not matched to a gene; V was cut back by 10 bases and J by 0 bases. CDR3 amino acids: CATRDRGDQETQYF. The CDR3 coding sequence is TGTGCCACAAGGGACAGGGGGGACCAAGAGACCCAGTACTTC.

The chain has TRBV6-6 and TRBJ1-2; D possibly corresponds to TRBD1 (6 bases). Trimming pared 7 bases from V and 3 bases from J, leaving 15 bases between. The germline CDR1 and CDR2 sequences are MNHNY and SVGAGI (reference sequence). The CDR3 consists of 14 residues. The CDR3 DNA follows: TGTGCCAGCACCGAGGTACAGGGTCACTATGGCTACACCTTC. Translating gives CASTEVQGHYGYTF.

This clone was counted a few times. The sample holds other DNA sequences that translate to the same CDR3. CDR3 in amino acids: CASSLGTSGTDTQYF. The CDR3 DNA reads as TGCGCCAGCAGCTTGGGGACTAGCGGGACAGATACGCAGTATTTT. The V gene is TRBV5-1, the J gene TRBJ2-3; 11 bases match TRBD2. The V segment lost 0 bases and the J segment 3 bases; nucleotides outside the gene matches: 0. Germline assignment: CDR1 SGHRS and CDR2 YFSETQ. The CDR3 sequence is 15 residues long.

V and J are TRBV30 and TRBJ2-2; no definite D call. The CDR3 consists of 12 residues. V lost 4 bases and J lost 2, with 5 bases in between. In germline, CDR1 is GTSNPN, CDR2 SVGIG (reference sequence). CDR3 coding DNA: TGTGCCTGGAACAGTAACACCGGGGAGCTGTTTTTT. Residues: CAWNSNTGELFF.

The chain recombines TRBV7-9 with TRBJ2-5, with TRBD2 identical over 11 bases. This CDR3 region has 16 residues. Losses at the gene ends were 5 bases for V and 2 bases for J; bases not matched to a gene: 7. Germline V gene data show CDR1 as SEHNR and CDR2 as FQNEAQ (reference sequence). CDR3 DNA sequence: TGTGCCAGCAGCCAACGGACTAGCGGGTTACAAGAGACCCAGTACTTC. As protein: CASSQRTSGLQETQYF.

The rearrangement joins TRBV13 to TRBJ2-3; 10 bases are a match to TRBD1. Germline V gene data show CDR1 as PRHDT and CDR2 as FYEKMQ (reference sequence). There are 15 residues in the CDR3. After removal of 1 base from V and 5 bases from J, the junction contained 3 bases not matched to a gene. Written as DNA, the CDR3 is TGTGCCAGCAGCTTAGCTCGGACAGGGGGAGATACGCAGTATTTT. Translated: CASSLARTGGDTQYF.

The chain has TRBV5-5 and TRBJ1-2, with D unclear. CDR1 is SGHKS, CDR2 YYEKEE, per germline (reference sequence). Trimming shortened V by 0 bases and J by 4 bases, and 7 bases separated the two germline ends. The CDR3 length is 13 residues. In nucleotides, the CDR3 is TGTGCCAGCAGCTTGGCTGTCGGCTATGGCTACACCTTC. Encoded protein: CASSLAVGYGYTF.

This chain joins TRBV5-6 and TRBJ1-4; unclear D gene. Trimming stripped 3 bases from V and 3 bases from J, with 9 bases between. CDR1 SGHDT and CDR2 YYEEEE come from the germline V gene. The CDR3 is 14 amino acids. CDR3 protein: CASSSEFANEKLFF. CDR3 nucleotide sequence: TGTGCCAGCAGCTCGGAGTTCGCTAATGAAAAACTGTTTTTT.

The chain joins TRBV21-1 to TRBJ2-5; TRBD2 was called by the table and not checked on the DNA. TRBV21-1 is designated a pseudogene. The CDR3 has 11 residues. The CDR3 loop reads CASSPRETQYF. In DNA, the CDR3 is TGTGCCAGCAGCCCCCGAGAGACCCAGTACTTC.

The chain couples TRBV4-1 to TRBJ1-2, with 8 bases aligning to TRBD1. The CDR3 sequence is 14 residues long. CDR1 MGHRA and CDR2 YSYEKL come from the germline V gene. Trimming at V came to 3 bases and at J to 6 bases, leaving 6 bases not matched to a gene. CDR3 residues: CASSHTDRDNGYTF. The CDR3 region has the DNA TGCGCCAGCAGCCATACGGACAGGGATAATGGCTACACCTTC.

The chain has TRBV9 and TRBJ2-2, with D tentatively TRBD2 (5 bases). CDR1 is SGDLS and CDR2 is YYNGEE in the germline V gene. The CDR3 is made up of 15 amino acids. The ends were cut back, 4 bases at V and 7 bases at J, with 17 bases in the middle. CDR3 nucleotides: TGTGCCAGCAGCCCTCCCGGACTGCTCGGCGGGGAGCTGTTTTTT. This translates into CASSPPGLLGGELFF.

Only a few counts were recorded for this clone. The chain carries TRBV5-4 and TRBJ2-7, with D perhaps matching TRBD1 (6 bases). The CDR3 covers 16 residues. Germline lookup yields CDR1 SGHNT and CDR2 YYREEE (reference sequence). V was shortened by 3 bases and J by 0 bases, with 16 bases between the two germline ends. The CDR3 here is CASSSPPAGASYEQYF. The CDR3 DNA reads as TGTGCCAGCAGCTCCCCCCCAGCAGGGGCCTCCTACGAGCAGTACTTC.

V is TRBV6-2 or TRBV6-3 and J is TRBJ1-5; perhaps TRBD1 as D (5 bases). Germline loops: CDR1 MNHEY, CDR2 SVGEGT. Trimming stripped 4 bases from V and 6 bases from J, with 16 bases between. CDR3 size: 15 residues. The CDR3 loop is CASSSPGGIGQPQHF. DNA of the CDR3: TGTGCCAGCAGTTCCCCGGGGGGGATCGGTCAGCCCCAGCATTTT.

The chain uses TRBV2 and TRBJ2-3, with TRBD2 matching over 9 bases. The CDR3 spans 16 residues. Germline CDR1 SNHLY, CDR2 FYNNEI. After removal of 0 bases from V and 5 bases from J, the junction contained 6 bases not matched to a gene. The CDR3 coding sequence is TGTGCCAGCAGTGAAGCGGCGGGAGGGCTGAGAGATACGCAGTATTTT. This gives the protein CASSEAAGGLRDTQYF.

The rearrangement links TRBV15 to TRBJ2-3; D not certain. Germline assignment: CDR1 LNHNV and CDR2 YYDKDF (reference sequence). The CDR3 has 12 residues. V dropped 4 bases and J dropped 1 base, with 3 bases sitting between them. CDR3 in DNA: TGTGCCACCAGCATCGGCACAGATACGCAGTATTTT. Translated: CATSIGTDTQYF.

This clone occurred once. CDR3 region: CASSLPGGTGANVLTF. CDR3 nucleotides: TGTGCCAGCAGCCTACCTGGGGGGACCGGGGCCAACGTCCTGACTTTC. This chain links TRBV4-2 with TRBJ2-6, with D perhaps TRBD2 (6 bases). V was pared by 4 bases and J by 4 bases, with 14 bases between. Germline CDR1 LGHNA, CDR2 YNFKEQ. The CDR3 runs to 16 residues.

This chain joins TRBV28 and TRBJ2-7; 11 bases fit TRBD1. The ends lost 5 bases at V and 3 bases at J; junction bases unmatched: 6. Germline assignment: CDR1 MDHEN and CDR2 SYDVKM. This CDR3 spans 15 amino acids. The CDR3, as DNA: TGTGCCAGCAGTAAGGTGGGGACAGGGGGCTACGAGCAGTACTTC. Translation: CASSKVGTGGYEQYF. Full variable domain (missing parts from reference TRBV28 and TRBJ2-7): DVKVTQSSRYLVKRTGEKVFLECVQDMDHENMFWYRQDPGLGLRLIYFSYDVKMKEKGDIPEGYSVSREKKERFSLILESASTNQTSMYLCASSKVGTGGYEQYFGPGTRLTVT.

The chain carries TRBV6-5 and TRBJ2-1; 8 bases line up with TRBD2. The trim removed 6 bases at V and 1 base at J, leaving 5 bases unmatched. The germline V gene encodes CDR1 MNHEY and CDR2 SVGAGI. The CDR3 is made up of 15 amino acids. CDR3 coding DNA: TGTGCCAGCAGACGAGCGGGAGTTTCCTACAATGAGCAGTTCTTC. This translates into CASRRAGVSYNEQFF.

The chain joins TRBV21-1 to TRBJ2-7; the D call in the table, TRBD2, was not verified against the DNA. TRBV21-1 corresponds to a pseudogene. The CDR3 is 15 amino acids. As DNA, the CDR3 is TGTGCCAGCAGCTCCCCGTCGGGACTAGATGGCGAGCAGTACTTC. The encoded protein is CASSSPSGLDGEQYF.

Here the CDR3 reads CASSISRGYNEQFF. The CDR3 bases are TGTGCCAGTAGTATTTCCAGGGGCTACAATGAGCAGTTCTTC. The chain links TRBV19 to TRBJ2-1, with D possibly TRBD1 on 6 matching bases. Germline loops: CDR1 LNHDA, CDR2 SQIVND (reference sequence). The V and J ends lost 3 bases and 3 bases respectively, with 9 bases between them. The length of the CDR3 is 14 residues.

This clone was recorded a few times. V gene TRBV18 combines with J gene TRBJ1-1, with a possible D match to TRBD1 (5 bases). The V and J ends lost 5 bases and 8 bases respectively, with 12 bases between them. Per germline, CDR1 KGHSH and CDR2 LQKENI. The CDR3 runs to 12 residues. For the CDR3, the DNA is TGTGCCAGCTCAACAGCCGGGGGGGAAGCTTTCTTT. Translation: CASSTAGGEAFF.

The V call is TRBV28, the J call TRBJ1-5; TRBD1 aligns across 8 bases. V was clipped by 2 bases and J by 2 bases; unmatched bases: 2. Per the germline V gene, CDR1 is MDHEN and CDR2 is SYDVKM. The CDR3 length is 15 residues. CDR3 nucleotides: TGTGCCAGCAGTTTAGACAGGGGAGGCAATCAGCCCCAGCATTTT. As protein: CASSLDRGGNQPQHF. Full variable domain (outside the CDR3, taken from reference TRBV28 and TRBJ1-5): DVKVTQSSRYLVKRTGEKVFLECVQDMDHENMFWYRQDPGLGLRLIYFSYDVKMKEKGDIPEGYSVSREKKERFSLILESASTNQTSMYLCASSLDRGGNQPQHFGDGTRLSIL.

This rearrangement joins TRBV15 to TRBJ2-7; 8 bases match TRBD1. Germline CDR1 is LNHNV and CDR2 is YYDKDF (reference sequence). The CDR3 loop spans 13 amino acids. J gave up 3 bases and V 4 bases, and 2 bases lay outside the gene matches. The CDR3 protein is CATSTGQGYEQYF. The CDR3, as DNA: TGTGCCACCAGCACAGGACAGGGCTACGAGCAGTACTTC.

This chain connects TRBV5-6 to TRBJ2-5, with 7 bases aligning to TRBD1. Germline CDR1 and CDR2: SGHDT and YYEEEE. Unmatched junction bases numbered 7, after V lost 8 bases and J lost 3 bases. The CDR3 length is 13 residues. CDR3 in DNA: TGTGCCAGTGCAGGGGGACCAAAAGAGACCCAGTACTTC. As protein: CASAGGPKETQYF. The variable domain in full, completed from reference TRBV5-6 and TRBJ2-5, reads DAGVTQSPTHLIKTRGQQVTLRCSPKSGHDTVSWYQQALGQGPQFIFQYYEEEERQRGNFPDRFSGHQFPNYSSELNVNALLLGDSALYLCASAGGPKETQYFGPGTRLLVL.

The chain is built from TRBV10-3 and TRBJ2-7; 12 nucleotides align to TRBD2. The germline CDR1 and CDR2 sequences are ENHRY and SYGVKD. The CDR3 is 20 residues long. V was clipped by 4 bases and J by 3 bases; unmatched bases: 19. CDR3 region: CAISGVSRLAGVRGGYEQYF. In DNA form, the CDR3 reads TGTGCCATCAGTGGGGTCTCGAGACTAGCGGGAGTCCGTGGGGGCTACGAGCAGTACTTC.

Concerning this clone: Likely a read error: the CDR3 ends without its conserved phenylalanine or tryptophan. The DNA is omitted, as the CDR3 cannot be located on it reliably, and the CDR3 follows TCRdb's listing. The chain is built from TRBV12-3 or TRBV12-4 and TRBJ1-2; the DNA was not compared with TRBD1, the D call given in the table. The CDR3 extends over 12 residues, inclusive of both ends. CDR3 region: CASSLGQGAAII.

V and J are TRBV23-1 and TRBJ2-5; TRBD2 matches at 10 bases. TRBV23-1 is designated an ORF whose function remains uncertain. The CDR3 is 16 amino acids. With V trimmed by 5 bases and J by 2 bases, 8 bases remained unmatched. The CDR3 nucleotides are TGCGCCAGCAGTTCAGGGGGACTAGCGAATCAAGAGACCCAGTACTTC. Translation: CASSSGGLANQETQYF.